Here is one T cell receptor (beta chain) with its context. The data were obtained in a study of blood T cells in healthy people across ages. Study overall: About one barcoded beta molecule was captured per two T cells (by template switching).

A second PCR, run for about 6 to 12 cycles, used a sample-barcoded 5' primer plus a J-beta primer mix. MiXCR was run by TCRdb on the 5' RACE reads, yielding one entry per CDR3 protein. Of over 450,000 distinct CDR3 sequences in the sample, 20% to 30% are singletons; the top ten hold around 10%. The V end lost 4 bases, the J end lost 0 bases, and 13 bases lay between the germline ends. CDR3 length equals 16 residues. Per germline, CDR1 SGHTA and CDR2 FQGNSA. These sequences were also reported in another study, on T cells of mothers and their children. That source adds: A second PCR was performed with the M1S primer. This primer added sample barcodes and 2-4 random nucleotides. Slightly higher overlap, not significant, was seen in related mother-child pairs than in unrelated pairs. Evidence of persistent microchimeric T cell clones was absent.

The sequence derives from a boy under 18 in good health. The sample comprised blood. The chain has TRBV7-2 and TRBJ2-1; possibly TRBD2 for D (6 bases). In DNA, the CDR3 is TGTGCCAGCAGCTCCCTGCGGGGAGTCTCCTACAATGAGCAGTTCTTC. As protein: CASSSLRGVSYNEQFF.